This T cell receptor beta chain was captured in a study of blood T cell repertoires in COVID-19. Assay: immunoSEQ multiplex PCR; the TCRdb copy retains only in-frame clones and omits some. The data contain roughly 290,000 clones, around 85% of them singletons. With V trimmed by 1 base and J by 9 bases, 11 bases remained unmatched. Looked up from germline, CDR1 is SEHNR and CDR2 is FQNEAQ (reference sequence). The length of the CDR3 is 17 residues. In terms of age and location, participants ranged from roughly 18 to 90 years and lived in around 22 US areas. The specimen sequenced was PBMCs or T cells enriched from blood (not recorded which). The rearrangement uses TRBV7-9 and TRBJ1-6; TRBD1 aligns across 8 bases. This TCR was sampled from a man aged 25-45 years who had recovered from COVID-19. The CDR3 DNA reads as TGTGCCAGCAGCTTAGTCTCCGGACAGGGCTCATCTTCACCCCTCCACTTT. It yields the protein CASSLVSGQGSSSPLHF.